Listed below are T cell receptor beta chains from one sample, sequenced in a study of blood T cells in healthy people across ages. TCRdb ran MiXCR on the 5' RACE reads and lists one entry per CDR3 protein. Among 1.5 million to 2 million distinct CDR3 sequences, approximately 28% were seen once, and the ten largest hold roughly 8%. Input material: blood. These receptors were obtained from a woman aged 30 to 39 in good health. Both conserved end residues are part of each CDR3. D genes are given only for firm matches. Only some rows state a clone size, as once, few, many or a class for expanded clones.

-	TRBJ1-2	TRBV4-1	-	CASSRARAGGYTF	TGCGCCAGCAGCCGCGCCAGGGCGGGGGGCTACACCTTC
-	TRBJ2-1	TRBV10-2	-	CASRGVDNEQFF	TGCGCCAGCAGGGGGGTGGACAATGAGCAGTTCTTC
-	TRBJ1-5	TRBV18	-	CASSPQDTGTGNQPQHF	TGTGCCAGCTCGCCACAAGACACCGGGACGGGAAATCAGCCCCAGCATTTT
-	TRBJ1-5	TRBV7-2	-	CASSFGQGDQLQHF	TGTGCCAGCAGCTTTGGCCAGGGTGATCAGCTCCAGCATTTT
-	TRBJ1-2	TRBV20-1	-	CSARSTQGGFGGYTF	TGCAGTGCTAGATCAACACAGGGCGGCTTCGGAGGCTACACCTTC
-	TRBJ1-1	TRBV5-1	TRBD1	CASSLNDRGGAFF	TGCGCCAGCAGCTTGAATGACAGGGGCGGAGCTTTCTTT
few	TRBJ2-6	TRBV20-1	-	CSAPFPSGANVLTF	TGCAGTGCTCCTTTCCCTTCTGGGGCCAACGTCCTGACTTTC
few	TRBJ2-1	TRBV28	TRBD1	CASSSYGTGNEQFF	TGTGCCAGCAGTTCCTACGGGACAGGGAATGAGCAGTTCTTC
-	TRBJ1-1	TRBV7-9	-	CASSLPMSTEAFF	TGTGCCAGCAGCTTACCCATGAGCACTGAAGCTTTCTTT
few	TRBJ1-2	TRBV12-3/TRBV12-4	-	CASSSGFTATTNTGYTF	TGTGCCAGCAGTTCGGGTTTTACGGCTACAACCAACACAGGCTACACCTTC
-	TRBJ2-3	TRBV15	-	CATSRGPTSWGTQYF	TGTGCCACCAGCAGGGGACCGACGTCGTGGGGTACGCAGTATTTT
few	TRBJ2-2	TRBV5-1	TRBD1	CASSPRQGAGELFF	TGCGCCAGCAGCCCACGACAGGGGGCCGGGGAGCTGTTTTTT
few	TRBJ2-5	TRBV9	-	CASSVGAVGQETQYF	TGTGCCAGCAGCGTAGGGGCGGTGGGCCAAGAGACCCAGTACTTC
-	TRBJ2-3	TRBV5-1	TRBD2	CASSFDKRGSATDTQYF	TGCGCCAGCAGCTTTGATAAGCGGGGAAGCGCCACAGATACGCAGTATTTT
-	TRBJ2-4	TRBV28	-	CASNFPLQKTEQYF	TGTGCCAGCAATTTCCCCCTCCAGAAAACTGAGCAGTACTTC
-	TRBJ1-1	TRBV29-1	-	CSVYQGANTEAFF	TGCAGCGTTTACCAAGGGGCCAACACTGAAGCTTTCTTT
-	TRBJ1-1	TRBV12-3/TRBV12-4	-	CASRVQGMNTEAFF	TGTGCCAGCAGAGTCCAGGGGATGAACACTGAAGCTTTCTTT
-	TRBJ1-2	TRBV2	TRBD1	CASSERDRVYGYTF	TGTGCCAGCAGTGAAAGGGACAGGGTCTATGGCTACACCTTC
few	TRBJ2-1	TRBV20-1	TRBD2	CSASGREEQFF	TGCAGTGCTAGCGGGAGGGAGGAGCAGTTCTTC
few	TRBJ2-7	TRBV5-1	-	CASSLKTGFHEQYF	TGCGCCAGCAGCCTCAAGACAGGTTTCCACGAGCAGTACTTC
-	TRBJ2-4	TRBV27	-	CASSPFLTGNIQYF	TGTGCCAGCAGTCCCTTTTTGACGGGGAACATTCAGTACTTC
many	TRBJ2-3	TRBV7-9	TRBD2	CASSLIGRADTQYF	TGTGCCAGCAGCTTAATCGGGAGGGCAGATACGCAGTATTTT
-	TRBJ2-1	TRBV5-1	-	CASSLETDFQFF	TGCGCCAGCAGCTTGGAAACGGACTTCCAGTTCTTC
-	TRBJ2-1	TRBV7-3	-	CASSSGKLRISSYNEQFF	TGTGCCAGCAGCAGTGGCAAGCTGAGAATTAGCTCCTACAATGAGCAGTTCTTC
once	TRBJ1-6	TRBV5-5	TRBD1	CASSAHEGQPHTPLHF	TGTGCCAGCAGCGCGCACGAGGGACAGCCTCATACACCCCTCCACTTT
-	TRBJ2-4	TRBV7-2	TRBD2	CASSPRTAGGDIQYF	TGTGCCAGCAGCCCAAGGACGGCGGGGGGGGACATTCAGTACTTC
-	TRBJ2-1	TRBV12-3/TRBV12-4	TRBD1	CASRFSGRGQEQFF	TGTGCCAGCAGGTTTAGTGGCAGGGGGCAGGAGCAGTTCTTC
many	TRBJ2-1	TRBV7-8	-	CASSPDGAYNEQFF	TGTGCCAGCAGCCCAGACGGGGCCTACAATGAGCAGTTCTTC
-	TRBJ2-3	TRBV5-1	-	CASSLLYRESTDTQYF	TGCGCCAGCAGCTTATTATACAGGGAAAGCACAGATACGCAGTATTTT